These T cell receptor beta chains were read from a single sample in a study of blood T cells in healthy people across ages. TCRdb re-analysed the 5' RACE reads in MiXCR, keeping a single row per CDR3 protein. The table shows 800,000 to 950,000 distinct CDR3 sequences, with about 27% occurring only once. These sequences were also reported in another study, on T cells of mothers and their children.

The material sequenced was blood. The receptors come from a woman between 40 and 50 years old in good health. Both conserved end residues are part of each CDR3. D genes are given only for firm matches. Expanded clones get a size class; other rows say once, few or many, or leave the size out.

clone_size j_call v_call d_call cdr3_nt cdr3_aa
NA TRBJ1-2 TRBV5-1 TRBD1 TGCGCCAGCAGCTTGGCCCGGGACAGAGGCTATGGCTACACCTTC CASSLARDRGYGYTF
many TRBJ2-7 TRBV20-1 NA TGCAGTGCTAGAGACCCAGGCCGGCAGGGGAACGAGCAGTACTTC CSARDPGRQGNEQYF
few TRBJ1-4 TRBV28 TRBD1 TGTGCCAGCAGTTCGGGACAGGGGGCGCGGGTAAAACTGTTTTTT CASSSGQGARVKLFF
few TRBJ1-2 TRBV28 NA TGTGCCACGCGCGGACGGGAAGATGGCTACACCTTC CATRGREDGYTF
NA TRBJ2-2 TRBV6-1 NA TGTGCCAGCAGGCCTGGCACAGGGCCTAGGGGAACCGGGGAGCTGTTTTTT CASRPGTGPRGTGELFF
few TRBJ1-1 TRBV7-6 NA TGTGCCAGCAGCTTTGGGGGGGTGGCTGAAGCTTTCTTT CASSFGGVAEAFF
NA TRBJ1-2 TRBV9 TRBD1 TGCGCCGGCAGTGCGGGACAGAACTATGGCTACACCTTC CAGSAGQNYGYTF
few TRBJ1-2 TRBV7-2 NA TGTGCCAGTAGCTTAGTAATAACGGGGGGCGATGGCTACACCTTC CASSLVITGGDGYTF
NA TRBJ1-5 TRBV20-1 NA TGCAGTGCTAGCGGGGGGGCTATGGGTCAGCCCCAGCATTTT CSASGGAMGQPQHF
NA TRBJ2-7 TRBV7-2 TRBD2 TGTGCCAGCAGCTACCCGCGGGGGGGTTCCTACGAGCAGTACTTC CASSYPRGGSYEQYF
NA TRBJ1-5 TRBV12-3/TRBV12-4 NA TGTGCCAGCAGTTTAGGCAGGGAGCCCCAGCATTTT CASSLGREPQHF
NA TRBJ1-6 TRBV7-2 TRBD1 TGTGCCAGCAGCAAGACGCGGACAGGACCTCACCCCCTCCACTTT CASSKTRTGPHPLHF